This is a list of T cell receptor beta chains from one sample in a study of CD8 T cells in ankylosing spondylitis. TCRdb independently ran MiXCR on the 5' RACE reads; one entry per CDR3 protein. The sample holds over 700,000 distinct CDR3 sequences, around 20% seen once. The sequenced material came from blood, either unsorted or a sorted T cell fraction (not recorded which). These receptors originate from a male donor with ankylosing spondylitis. Both conserved end residues are part of each CDR3. A D gene is named only where the DNA matches it firmly. Clone size is shown for a subset of rows, as once, few, many or a class of expanded clone.

abundance: many; j_gene: TRBJ1-5; d_gene: NA; v_gene: TRBV12-3/TRBV12-4; CDR3aa: CASSLSGVGGQPQHF; CDR3nt: TGTGCCAGCAGTTTATCAGGGGTCGGGGGTCAGCCCCAGCATTTT
abundance: NA; j_gene: TRBJ1-2; d_gene: NA; v_gene: TRBV6-5; CDR3aa: CASSYSNGARGHGYTF; CDR3nt: TGTGCCAGCAGTTACTCGAACGGGGCCAGGGGCCATGGCTACACCTTC
abundance: few; j_gene: TRBJ2-1; d_gene: NA; v_gene: TRBV6-1; CDR3aa: CASSEGGGQEYNEQFF; CDR3nt: TGTGCCAGCTCCGAAGGGGGAGGACAGGAATACAATGAGCAGTTCTTC
abundance: NA; j_gene: TRBJ1-1; d_gene: TRBD1; v_gene: TRBV2; CDR3aa: CASSPGQGRLAFF; CDR3nt: TGTGCCAGCAGTCCCGGACAGGGCCGATTGGCTTTCTTT
abundance: NA; j_gene: TRBJ2-7; d_gene: TRBD2; v_gene: TRBV5-5; CDR3aa: CASSLGLAGAPSSYEQYF; CDR3nt: TGTGCCAGCAGCTTGGGTCTAGCGGGGGCCCCGAGCTCCTACGAGCAGTACTTC
abundance: NA; j_gene: TRBJ2-5; d_gene: NA; v_gene: TRBV5-6; CDR3aa: CASSPTEAQYF; CDR3nt: TGTGCCAGCAGCCCTACTGAGGCCCAGTACTTC
abundance: NA; j_gene: TRBJ2-1; d_gene: TRBD2; v_gene: TRBV2; CDR3aa: CASSGPGGGTNEQFF; CDR3nt: TGTGCCAGCAGTGGGCCCGGCGGGGGGACCAATGAGCAGTTCTTC
abundance: NA; j_gene: TRBJ1-5; d_gene: NA; v_gene: TRBV2; CDR3aa: CASSRVNQPQHF; CDR3nt: TGTGCCAGCAGCCGGGTCAATCAGCCCCAGCATTTT
abundance: few; j_gene: TRBJ2-7; d_gene: TRBD2; v_gene: TRBV27; CDR3aa: CASSPRTSGFPYEQYF; CDR3nt: TGTGCCAGCAGTCCCCGGACTAGCGGGTTTCCCTACGAGCAGTACTTC
abundance: NA; j_gene: TRBJ2-5; d_gene: TRBD2; v_gene: TRBV20-1; CDR3aa: CSANGLAGSQETQYF; CDR3nt: TGCAGTGCCAACGGACTAGCGGGGTCCCAAGAGACCCAGTACTTC
abundance: many; j_gene: TRBJ1-2; d_gene: NA; v_gene: TRBV6-5; CDR3aa: CASSYSTGDGYTF; CDR3nt: TGTGCCAGCAGTTACTCGACCGGGGATGGCTACACCTTC
abundance: few; j_gene: TRBJ1-1; d_gene: NA; v_gene: TRBV12-3/TRBV12-4; CDR3aa: CASSLRGKDTEAFF; CDR3nt: TGTGCCAGCAGTTTACGGGGGAAGGACACTGAAGCTTTCTTT
abundance: NA; j_gene: TRBJ2-2; d_gene: NA; v_gene: TRBV27; CDR3aa: CASSYSHRDTGELFF; CDR3nt: TGTGCCAGCAGTTATTCTCACCGGGACACCGGGGAGCTGTTTTTT
abundance: NA; j_gene: TRBJ2-7; d_gene: TRBD2; v_gene: TRBV2; CDR3aa: CASSERPFSSGSSYEQYF; CDR3nt: TGTGCCAGCAGTGAAAGGCCCTTTTCTAGCGGAAGCTCCTACGAGCAGTACTTC
abundance: NA; j_gene: TRBJ1-1; d_gene: NA; v_gene: TRBV5-1; CDR3aa: CASSPQLTGTEAFF; CDR3nt: TGCGCCAGCAGCCCGCAGCTCACGGGCACTGAAGCTTTCTTT
abundance: few; j_gene: TRBJ1-1; d_gene: NA; v_gene: TRBV4-2; CDR3aa: CASSQEGWSHTSF; CDR3nt: TGTGCCAGCAGCCAAGAGGGGTGGAGTCATACGTCCTTT
abundance: NA; j_gene: TRBJ2-3; d_gene: NA; v_gene: TRBV12-3/TRBV12-4; CDR3aa: CASSTGTQDTQYF; CDR3nt: TGTGCCAGCAGTACCGGGACTCAAGATACGCAGTATTTT
abundance: few; j_gene: TRBJ2-7; d_gene: TRBD1; v_gene: TRBV10-3; CDR3aa: CAIYRQGADEQYF; CDR3nt: TGTGCCATCTATCGACAGGGGGCGGACGAGCAGTACTTC
abundance: NA; j_gene: TRBJ2-7; d_gene: NA; v_gene: TRBV2; CDR3aa: CASSVGEGRLSSYEQYF; CDR3nt: TGTGCCAGCAGTGTCGGAGAGGGGCGATTGAGCTCCTACGAGCAGTACTTC
abundance: few; j_gene: TRBJ1-2; d_gene: NA; v_gene: TRBV4-1; CDR3aa: CASSQEGRDGYTF; CDR3nt: TGCGCCAGCAGCCAAGAGGGGAGGGATGGCTACACCTTC